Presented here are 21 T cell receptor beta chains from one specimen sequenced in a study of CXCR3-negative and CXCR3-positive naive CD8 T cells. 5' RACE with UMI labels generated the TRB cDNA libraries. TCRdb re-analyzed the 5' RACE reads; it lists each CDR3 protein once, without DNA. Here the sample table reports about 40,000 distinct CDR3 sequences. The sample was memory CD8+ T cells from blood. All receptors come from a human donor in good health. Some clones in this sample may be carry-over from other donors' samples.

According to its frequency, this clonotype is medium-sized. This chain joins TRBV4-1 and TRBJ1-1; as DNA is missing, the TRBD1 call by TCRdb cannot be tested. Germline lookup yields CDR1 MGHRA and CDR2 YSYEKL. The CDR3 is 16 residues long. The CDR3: CASSQVGGALATEAFF.

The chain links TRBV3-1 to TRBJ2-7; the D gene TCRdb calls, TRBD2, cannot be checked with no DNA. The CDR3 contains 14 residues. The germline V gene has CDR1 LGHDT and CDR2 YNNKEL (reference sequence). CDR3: CASSHSGGEYEQYF.

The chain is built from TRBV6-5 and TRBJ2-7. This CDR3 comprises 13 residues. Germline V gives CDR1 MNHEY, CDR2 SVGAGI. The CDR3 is CASSATTSYEQYF.

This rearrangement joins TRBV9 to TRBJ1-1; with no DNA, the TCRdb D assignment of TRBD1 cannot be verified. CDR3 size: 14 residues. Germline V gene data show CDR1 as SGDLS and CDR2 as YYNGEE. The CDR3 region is CASSVREENTEAFF.

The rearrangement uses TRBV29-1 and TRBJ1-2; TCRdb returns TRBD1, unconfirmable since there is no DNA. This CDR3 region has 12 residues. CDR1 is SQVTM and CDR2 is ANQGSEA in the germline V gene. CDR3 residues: CSVRGGYYGYTF.

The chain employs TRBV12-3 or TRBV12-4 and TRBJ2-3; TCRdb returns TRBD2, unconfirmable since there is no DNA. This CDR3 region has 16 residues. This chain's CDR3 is CASSHGLGLKTDTQYF.

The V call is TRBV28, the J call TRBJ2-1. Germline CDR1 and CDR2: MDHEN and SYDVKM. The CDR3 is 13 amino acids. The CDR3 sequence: CASSPDSDNEQFF.

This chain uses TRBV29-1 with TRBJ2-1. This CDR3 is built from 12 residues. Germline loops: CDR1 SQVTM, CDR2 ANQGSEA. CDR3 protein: CSVATSWVEQFF.

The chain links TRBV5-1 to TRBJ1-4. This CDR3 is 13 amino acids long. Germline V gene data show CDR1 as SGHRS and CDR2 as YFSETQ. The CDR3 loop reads CASSFQGGEKLFF.

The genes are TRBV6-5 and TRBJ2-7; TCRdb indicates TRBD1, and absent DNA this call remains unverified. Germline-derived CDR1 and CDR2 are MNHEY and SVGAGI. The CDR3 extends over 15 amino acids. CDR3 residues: CASSYSFEGLDEQYF.

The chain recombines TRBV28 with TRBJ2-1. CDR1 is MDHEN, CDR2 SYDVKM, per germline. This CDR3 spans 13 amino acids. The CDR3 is CASSLTGNSEQFF.

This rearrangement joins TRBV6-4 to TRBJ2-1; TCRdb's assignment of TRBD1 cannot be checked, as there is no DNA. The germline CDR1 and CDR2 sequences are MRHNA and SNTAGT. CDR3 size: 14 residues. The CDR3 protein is CASSGDRAGDEQFF.

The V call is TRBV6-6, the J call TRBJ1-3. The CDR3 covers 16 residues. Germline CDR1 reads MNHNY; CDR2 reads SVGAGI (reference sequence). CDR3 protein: CASTPSEGASGNTIYF.

CDR3 protein: CASSLVITGSYNEQFF. The chain combines TRBV7-8 with TRBJ2-1; TCRdb names TRBD1, which stays unverified in the absence of DNA. This CDR3 is built from 16 residues. Germline V gene sequence: CDR1 SGHVS, CDR2 FQNEAQ.

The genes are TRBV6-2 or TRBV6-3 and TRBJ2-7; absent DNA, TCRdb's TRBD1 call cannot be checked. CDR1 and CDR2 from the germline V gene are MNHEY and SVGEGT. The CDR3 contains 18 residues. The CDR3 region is CASSYDLAGAVGSYEQYF.

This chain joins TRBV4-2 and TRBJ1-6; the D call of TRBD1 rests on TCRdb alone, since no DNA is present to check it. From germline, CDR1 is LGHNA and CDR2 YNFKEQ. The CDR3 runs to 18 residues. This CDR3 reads CASSPDGDFRDKNSPLHF.

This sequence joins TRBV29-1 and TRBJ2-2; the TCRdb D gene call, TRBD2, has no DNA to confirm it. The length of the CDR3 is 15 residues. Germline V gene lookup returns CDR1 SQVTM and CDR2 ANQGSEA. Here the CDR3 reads CSVEVGGPSAGELFF.

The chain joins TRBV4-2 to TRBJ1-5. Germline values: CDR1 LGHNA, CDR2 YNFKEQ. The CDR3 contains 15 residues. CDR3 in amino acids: CASSQTWDSNQPQHF.

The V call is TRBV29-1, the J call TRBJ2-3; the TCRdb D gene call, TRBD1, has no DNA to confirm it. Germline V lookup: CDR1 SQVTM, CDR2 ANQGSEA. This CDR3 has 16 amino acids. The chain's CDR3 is CSVGRGQGNYTDTQYF.

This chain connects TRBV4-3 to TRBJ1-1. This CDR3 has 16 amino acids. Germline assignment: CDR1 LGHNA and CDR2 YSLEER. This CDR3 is CASSQDPHGVNTEAFF.

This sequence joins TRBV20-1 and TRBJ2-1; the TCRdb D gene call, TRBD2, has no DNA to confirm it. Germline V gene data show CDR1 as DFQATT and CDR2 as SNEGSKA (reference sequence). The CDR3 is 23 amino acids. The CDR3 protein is CSARDLGLIPTSGDPSSYNEQFF.